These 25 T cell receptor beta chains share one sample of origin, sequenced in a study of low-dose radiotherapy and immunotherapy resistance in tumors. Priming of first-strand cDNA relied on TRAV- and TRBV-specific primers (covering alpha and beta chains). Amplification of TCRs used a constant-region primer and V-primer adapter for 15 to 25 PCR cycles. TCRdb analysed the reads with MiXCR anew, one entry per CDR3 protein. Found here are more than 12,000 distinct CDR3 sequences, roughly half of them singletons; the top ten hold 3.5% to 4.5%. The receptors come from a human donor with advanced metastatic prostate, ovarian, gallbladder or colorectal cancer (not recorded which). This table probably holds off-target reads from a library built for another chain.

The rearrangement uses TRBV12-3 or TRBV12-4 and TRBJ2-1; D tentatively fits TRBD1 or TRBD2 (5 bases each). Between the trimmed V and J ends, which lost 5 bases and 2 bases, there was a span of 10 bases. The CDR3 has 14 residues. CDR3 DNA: TGTGCCAGCAGTGGGACGGATGCCTACAATGAGCAGTTCTTC. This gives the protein CASSGTDAYNEQFF.

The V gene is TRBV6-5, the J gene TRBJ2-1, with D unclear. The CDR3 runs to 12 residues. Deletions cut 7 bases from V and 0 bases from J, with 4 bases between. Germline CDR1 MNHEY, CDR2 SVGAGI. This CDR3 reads CASKSSYNEQFF. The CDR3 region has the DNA TGTGCCAGCAAGAGCTCCTACAATGAGCAGTTCTTC.

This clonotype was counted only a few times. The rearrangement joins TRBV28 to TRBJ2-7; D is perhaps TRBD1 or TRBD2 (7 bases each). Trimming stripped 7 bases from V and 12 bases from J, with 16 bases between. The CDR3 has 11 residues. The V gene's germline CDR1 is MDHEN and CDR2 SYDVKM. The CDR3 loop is CASTWGGQRYF. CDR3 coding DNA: TGTGCCAGCACGTGGGGGGGACAGAGGTACTTC.

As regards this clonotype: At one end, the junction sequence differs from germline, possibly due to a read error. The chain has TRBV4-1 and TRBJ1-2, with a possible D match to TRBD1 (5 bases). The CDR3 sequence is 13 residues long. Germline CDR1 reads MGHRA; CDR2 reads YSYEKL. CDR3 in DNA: TGTGCCAGCAGCCAGGGTGGGTTGAATGGCTACACCTTC. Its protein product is CASSQGGLNGYTF.

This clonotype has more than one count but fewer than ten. This CDR3 is CASSEYGRDFTSTDTQYF. The CDR3 DNA sequence: TGTGCCAGCAGTGAGTACGGACGGGATTTTACTAGCACAGATACGCAGTATTTT. This chain connects TRBV6-2 or TRBV6-3 to TRBJ2-3; weak D call: TRBD2 (5 bases). Germline V gives CDR1 MNHEY, CDR2 SVGEGT. Trimming left V 5 bases short and J 0 bases short, with 21 bases between. The CDR3 extends over 18 amino acids.

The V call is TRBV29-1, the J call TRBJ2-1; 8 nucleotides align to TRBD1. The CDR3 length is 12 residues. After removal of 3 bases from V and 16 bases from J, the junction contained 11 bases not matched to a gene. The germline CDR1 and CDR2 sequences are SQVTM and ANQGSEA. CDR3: CSVDSGDRLKFF. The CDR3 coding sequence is TGCAGCGTTGATTCCGGGGACAGGTTGAAATTCTTC.

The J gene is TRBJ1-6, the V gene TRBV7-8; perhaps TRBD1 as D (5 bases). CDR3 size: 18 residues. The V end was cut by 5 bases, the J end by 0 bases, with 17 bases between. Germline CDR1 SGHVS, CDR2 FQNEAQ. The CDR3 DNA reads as TGTGCCAGCAGCCGGGGACGCCCGTTAAGCTCCTATAATTCACCCCTCCACTTT. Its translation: CASSRGRPLSSYNSPLHF.

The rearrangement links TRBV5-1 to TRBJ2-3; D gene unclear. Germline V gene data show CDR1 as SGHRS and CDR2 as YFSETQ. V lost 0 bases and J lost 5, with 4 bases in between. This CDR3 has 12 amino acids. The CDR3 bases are TGCGCCAGCAGCTTGGATGGAGATACGCAGTATTTT. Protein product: CASSLDGDTQYF.

CDR3 in amino acids: CASKGGPSYEQYF. For the CDR3, the DNA is TGTGCCAGCAAGGGGGGGCCCTCCTACGAGCAGTACTTC. The rearrangement uses TRBV2 and TRBJ2-7; perhaps TRBD2 as D (7 bases). Trimming left V 7 bases short and J 0 bases short, with 10 bases between. The CDR3 extends over 13 amino acids. Looked up from germline, CDR1 is SNHLY and CDR2 is FYNNEI. The complete variable domain, with remaining parts taken from reference TRBV2 and TRBJ2-7, reads EPEVTQTPSHQVTQMGQEVILRCVPISNHLYFYWYRQILGQKVEFLVSFYNNEISEKSEIFDDQFSVERPDGSNFTLKIRSTKLEDSAMYFCASKGGPSYEQYFGPGTRLTVT.

CDR3 protein: CAPEAWLGLPTYNEQFF. The CDR3 DNA reads TGTGCCCCCGAGGCTTGGTTGGGACTACCTACCTACAATGAGCAGTTCTTC. The chain couples TRBV7-9 to TRBJ2-1, with TRBD2 matching over 7 bases. The CDR3 covers 17 residues. The germline V gene has CDR1 SEHNR and CDR2 FQNEAQ (reference sequence). The J segment lost 2 bases and the V segment lost 11 bases, leaving 18 bases of the junction unmatched.

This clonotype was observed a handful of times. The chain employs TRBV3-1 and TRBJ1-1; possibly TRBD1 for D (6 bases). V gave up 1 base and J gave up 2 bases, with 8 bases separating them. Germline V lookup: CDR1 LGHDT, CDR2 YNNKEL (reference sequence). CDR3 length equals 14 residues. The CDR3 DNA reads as TGTGCCAGCAGCCAAGGGACAGTCAACACTGAAGCTTTCTTT. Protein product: CASSQGTVNTEAFF.

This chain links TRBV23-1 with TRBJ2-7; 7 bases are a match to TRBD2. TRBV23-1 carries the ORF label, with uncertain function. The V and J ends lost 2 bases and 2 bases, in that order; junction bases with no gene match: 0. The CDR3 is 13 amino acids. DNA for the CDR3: TGCGCCAGCAGTCAAGGACTAGCCTACGAGCAGTACTTC. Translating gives CASSQGLAYEQYF.

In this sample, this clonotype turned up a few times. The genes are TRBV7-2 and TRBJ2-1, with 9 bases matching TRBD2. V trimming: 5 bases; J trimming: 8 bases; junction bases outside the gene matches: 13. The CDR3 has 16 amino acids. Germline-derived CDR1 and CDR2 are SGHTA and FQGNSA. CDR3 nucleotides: TGTGCCAGCAGCCCCGACCCAGCGGGGGGCCGGGATGAGCAGTTCTTC. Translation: CASSPDPAGGRDEQFF. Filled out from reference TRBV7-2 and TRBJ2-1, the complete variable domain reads GAGVSQSPSNKVTEKGKDVELRCDPISGHTALYWYRQSLGQGLEFLIYFQGNSAPDKSGLPSDRFSAERTGGSVSTLTIQRTQQEDSAVYLCASSPDPAGGRDEQFFGPGTRLTVL.

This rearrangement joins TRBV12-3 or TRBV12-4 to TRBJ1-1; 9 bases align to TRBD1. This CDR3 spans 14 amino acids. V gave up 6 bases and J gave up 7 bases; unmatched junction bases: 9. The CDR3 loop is CASSLGQGWGEAFF. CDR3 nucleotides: TGTGCCAGCAGCCTCGGACAGGGGTGGGGTGAAGCTTTCTTT.

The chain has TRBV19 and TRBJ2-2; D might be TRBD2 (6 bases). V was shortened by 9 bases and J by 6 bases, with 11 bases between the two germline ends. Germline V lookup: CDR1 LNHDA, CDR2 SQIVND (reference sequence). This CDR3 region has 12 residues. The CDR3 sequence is CASRLGAGELFF. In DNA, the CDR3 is TGTGCCAGCCGACTAGGGGCCGGGGAGCTGTTTTTT. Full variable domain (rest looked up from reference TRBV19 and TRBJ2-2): DGGITQSPKYLFRKEGQNVTLSCEQNLNHDAMYWYRQDPGQGLRLIYYSQIVNDFQKGDIAEGYSVSREKKESFPLTVTSAQKNPTAFYLCASRLGAGELFFGEGSRLTVL.

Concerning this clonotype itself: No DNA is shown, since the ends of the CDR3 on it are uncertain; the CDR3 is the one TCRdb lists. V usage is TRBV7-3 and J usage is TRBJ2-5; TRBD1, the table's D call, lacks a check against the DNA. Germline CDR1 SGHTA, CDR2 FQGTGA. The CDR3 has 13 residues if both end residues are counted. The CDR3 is CASSFGPGETQYF.

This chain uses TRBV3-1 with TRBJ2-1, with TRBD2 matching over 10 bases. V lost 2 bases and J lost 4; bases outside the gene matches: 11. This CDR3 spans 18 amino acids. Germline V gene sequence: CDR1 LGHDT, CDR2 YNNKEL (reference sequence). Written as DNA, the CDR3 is TGTGCCAGCAGCCAAATCCTCGAGCGGGAGGGTAGATACAATGAGCAGTTCTTC. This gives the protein CASSQILEREGRYNEQFF.

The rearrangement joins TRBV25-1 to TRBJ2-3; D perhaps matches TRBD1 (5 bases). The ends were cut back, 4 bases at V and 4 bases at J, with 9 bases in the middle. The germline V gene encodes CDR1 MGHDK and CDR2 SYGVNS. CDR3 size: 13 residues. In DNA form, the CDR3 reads TGTGCCAGCAGTGCGCAGGGCTCAGATACGCAGTATTTT. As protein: CASSAQGSDTQYF.

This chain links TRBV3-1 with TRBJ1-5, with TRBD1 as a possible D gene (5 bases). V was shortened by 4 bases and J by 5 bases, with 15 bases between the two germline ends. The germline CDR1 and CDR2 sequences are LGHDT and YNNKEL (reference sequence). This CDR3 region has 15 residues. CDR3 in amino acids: CASSRGTGPYQPQHF. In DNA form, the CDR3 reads TGTGCCAGCAGCCGAGGTACAGGACCTTATCAGCCCCAGCATTTT.

Here the CDR3 DNA reads TGTGCCAGTAGTCCGCTACTGAAATCCGGGGAGCTGTTTTTT. This gives the protein CASSPLLKSGELFF. The gene calls are TRBV19 and TRBJ2-2; D uncertain. CDR3 length equals 14 residues. Per germline, CDR1 LNHDA and CDR2 SQIVND (reference sequence). Trimming stripped 5 bases from V and 6 bases from J, with 13 bases between. Variable domain in full (rest from reference TRBV19 and TRBJ2-2): DGGITQSPKYLFRKEGQNVTLSCEQNLNHDAMYWYRQDPGQGLRLIYYSQIVNDFQKGDIAEGYSVSREKKESFPLTVTSAQKNPTAFYLCASSPLLKSGELFFGEGSRLTVL.

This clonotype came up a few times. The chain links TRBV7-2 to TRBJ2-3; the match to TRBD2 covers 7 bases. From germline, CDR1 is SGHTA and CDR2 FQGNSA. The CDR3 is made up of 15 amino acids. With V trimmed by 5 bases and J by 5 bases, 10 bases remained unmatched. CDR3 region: CASSPHPRGGDTQYF. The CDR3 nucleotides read TGTGCCAGCAGCCCCCACCCGCGCGGGGGAGATACGCAGTATTTT.

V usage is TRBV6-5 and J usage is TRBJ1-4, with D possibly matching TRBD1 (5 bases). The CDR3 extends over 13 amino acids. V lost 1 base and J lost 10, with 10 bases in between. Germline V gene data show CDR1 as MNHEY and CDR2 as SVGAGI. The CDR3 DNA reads TGTGCCAGCAGTTACTTGAGTGGGGGAAAACTGTTTTTT. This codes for CASSYLSGGKLFF.

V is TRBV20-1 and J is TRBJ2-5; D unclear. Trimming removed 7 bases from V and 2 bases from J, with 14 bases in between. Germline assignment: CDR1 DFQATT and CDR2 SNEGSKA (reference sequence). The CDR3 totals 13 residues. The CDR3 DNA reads TGCAGTGGGTGGACCGCCGTACAAGAGACCCAGTACTTC. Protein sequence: CSGWTAVQETQYF.

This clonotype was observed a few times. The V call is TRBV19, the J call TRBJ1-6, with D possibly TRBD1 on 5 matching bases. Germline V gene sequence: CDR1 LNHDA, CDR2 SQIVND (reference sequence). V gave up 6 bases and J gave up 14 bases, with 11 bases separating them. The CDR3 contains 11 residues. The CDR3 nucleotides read TGTGCCAGTAGGGCAGGGAGCACCCTCCACTTT. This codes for CASRAGSTLHF.

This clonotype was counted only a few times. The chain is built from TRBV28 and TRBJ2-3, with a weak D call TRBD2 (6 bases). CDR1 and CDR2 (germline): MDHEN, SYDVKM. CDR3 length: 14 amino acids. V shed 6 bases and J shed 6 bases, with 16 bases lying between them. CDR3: CASRSGGGADTQYF. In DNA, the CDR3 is TGTGCCAGCAGGTCCGGTGGAGGGGCTGATACGCAGTATTTT.